These 6 T cell receptor beta chains were sequenced from one sample in a study of PD-1 blockade in classical Hodgkin lymphoma. Assay used: immunoSEQ multiplex PCR; TCRdb lists only in-frame clones, some missing. The table shows 70,000 or so clones, with over 90% occurring only once. Time point given: newly diagnosed, previously untreated cHL patient sample. The specimen sequenced was peripheral blood mononuclear cells (PBMCs). The origin of the receptors is a human donor with classical Hodgkin lymphoma.

This clone was counted once. The rearrangement uses TRBV30 and TRBJ1-6; D remains ambiguous. The CDR3 runs 16 residues. Looked up from germline, CDR1 is GTSNPN and CDR2 is SVGIG (reference sequence). Trimming stripped 0 bases from V and 0 bases from J, with 9 bases between. The CDR3 sequence is CAWSVLGISYNSPLHF. CDR3 DNA: TGTGCCTGGAGTGTACTAGGGATCTCCTATAATTCACCCCTCCACTTT.

This clone was seen a handful of times. The rearrangement links TRBV19 to TRBJ1-5; D not certain. V lost 3 bases, J lost 4 bases, and 10 bases lay in between. The CDR3 loop spans 14 amino acids. Germline CDR1 and CDR2: LNHDA and SQIVND (reference sequence). The CDR3 nucleotides read TGTGCCAGTAGTATTGGGCGGCAAAATCAGCCCCAGCATTTT. Residues: CASSIGRQNQPQHF.

This chain uses TRBV21-1 with TRBJ1-1; the DNA was not used to check the table's D call, TRBD1. TRBV21-1 is a documented pseudogene. There are 15 residues in the CDR3. The CDR3 loop is CASSKEDRYNTEAFF. DNA of the CDR3: TGTGCCAGCAGCAAAGAGGACAGGTACAACACTGAAGCTTTCTTT.

The chain combines TRBV7-2 with TRBJ1-2; D ambiguous. The CDR3 runs 12 residues. Germline V gene lookup returns CDR1 SGHTA and CDR2 FQGNSA. V was pared by 2 bases and J by 7 bases, with 8 bases between. Here the CDR3 DNA reads TGTGCCAGCAGCTTATTGGCGGGTGGCTACACCTTC. Protein sequence: CASSLLAGGYTF.

This clone showed up just a few times. The rearrangement joins TRBV19 to TRBJ1-1; TRBD1 matches 8 bases. In germline, CDR1 is LNHDA, CDR2 SQIVND (reference sequence). The junction had 8 bases not matched to a gene; V was cut back by 6 bases and J by 5 bases. The CDR3 sequence is 14 residues long. The CDR3 protein is CASRVDRVGTEAFF. CDR3 bases: TGTGCCAGTAGGGTGGACAGGGTGGGGACTGAAGCTTTCTTT. Based on the CDR3 plus reference TRBV19 and TRBJ1-1, the full variable domain is DGGITQSPKYLFRKEGQNVTLSCEQNLNHDAMYWYRQDPGQGLRLIYYSQIVNDFQKGDIAEGYSVSREKKESFPLTVTSAQKNPTAFYLCASRVDRVGTEAFFGQGTRLTVV.

The V call is TRBV21-1, the J call TRBJ1-5; the table calls TRBD1, which could not be checked here. TRBV21-1 is tagged as a pseudogene. The CDR3 totals 16 residues. CDR3 protein: CASSKGWDRGNQPQHF. In nucleotides, the CDR3 is TGTGCCAGCAGCAAAGGGTGGGACAGGGGAAATCAGCCCCAGCATTTT.